Each of the 18 T cell receptor beta chains below was sequenced from the same sample in a study of CD4 T cells in relation to SARS-CoV-2 and coronaviruses. No antigens are known for them. Only in-frame clones appear in the TCRdb table, and some are missing; sequencing was by immunoSEQ multiplex PCR. The data contain some 45,000 clones, more than 65% of them singletons. Sequencing was performed on naive CD4+ T cells from PBMCs, cultured in vitro. Described subset: naive CD4+ T cells isolated by negative enrichment. These TCRs come from an adult with COVID-19.

This sequence joins TRBV9 and TRBJ2-1, with D tentatively TRBD2 (6 bases). Germline V gene data show CDR1 as SGDLS and CDR2 as YYNGEE. V shed 3 bases and J shed 0 bases, with 16 bases lying between them. This CDR3 comprises 17 residues. The CDR3 loop reads CASSGTGAGSSYNEQFF. CDR3 bases: TGTGCCAGCAGCGGGACTGGAGCGGGTAGCTCCTACAATGAGCAGTTCTTC.

This clone was picked up one time. The chain joins TRBV18 to TRBJ1-6, with D perhaps matching TRBD1 (5 bases). Germline V CDR1 and CDR2: KGHSH, LQKENI. V lost 4 bases, J lost 0 bases, and 19 bases lay in between. This CDR3 is built from 19 residues. This CDR3 reads CASSLNRLGRSSYNSPLHF. The CDR3, as DNA: TGTGCCAGCTCACTCAACCGATTGGGACGGAGCTCCTATAATTCACCCCTCCACTTT.

The chain uses TRBV7-2 and TRBJ2-3, with 7 bases that match TRBD1. V lost 5 bases to trimming and J lost 0 bases; unmatched junction nucleotides: 5. The CDR3 has 15 amino acids. In germline, CDR1 is SGHTA, CDR2 FQGNSA. The CDR3 DNA sequence: TGTGCCAGCAGCCTAACAGGGGCTAGCACAGATACGCAGTATTTT. Amino acids: CASSLTGASTDTQYF.

This sequence joins TRBV7-9 and TRBJ1-1, with D tentatively TRBD1 (6 bases). CDR3 length: 15 residues. CDR1 is SEHNR, CDR2 FQNEAQ, per germline (reference sequence). V lost 6 bases to trimming and J lost 0 bases, with 14 bases between them. The CDR3 DNA reads as TGTGCCAGCAGACATACCACAGGGCTGAACACTGAAGCTTTCTTT. Its translation is CASRHTTGLNTEAFF.

This chain connects TRBV5-1 to TRBJ2-7, with a tentative D call TRBD1 (6 bases). Trimming cost V 3 bases and J 0 bases, with 7 bases left between them. CDR3 length equals 13 residues. CDR1 and CDR2 (germline): SGHRS, YFSETQ. The CDR3, as DNA: TGCGCCAGCAGCTGGGACACCTCCTACGAGCAGTACTTC. It is translated as CASSWDTSYEQYF.

The gene calls are TRBV27 and TRBJ2-2; D might be TRBD2 (6 bases). Germline-derived CDR1 and CDR2 are MNHEY and SMNVEV (reference sequence). CDR3 length: 15 residues. V lost 3 bases and J lost 1, with 9 bases in between. The CDR3 is CASSFYGRNTGELFF. The CDR3 bases are TGTGCCAGCAGTTTCTACGGGAGGAACACCGGGGAGCTGTTTTTT.

The chain is built from TRBV7-2 and TRBJ2-5; tentatively, D is TRBD2 (7 bases). Germline CDR1 is SGHTA and CDR2 is FQGNSA. V dropped 2 bases and J dropped 7 bases, with 14 bases sitting between them. CDR3 length: 14 amino acids. CDR3 loop: CASSLWGGAGTQYF. In DNA, the CDR3 is TGTGCCAGCAGCTTATGGGGGGGGGCAGGGACCCAGTACTTC.

The chain couples TRBV7-2 to TRBJ2-3; perhaps TRBD1 as D (6 bases). The CDR3 is 13 amino acids. Between the trimmed V and J ends, which lost 4 bases and 6 bases, there was a span of 11 bases. Germline assignment: CDR1 SGHTA and CDR2 FQGNSA. CDR3 nucleotide sequence: TGTGCCAGCAGCTCCACAGGGCCCGATACGCAGTATTTT. Its translation: CASSSTGPDTQYF.

This clone was found a few times. The J gene is TRBJ2-7, the V gene TRBV28, with TRBD1 matching over 9 bases. Trimming removed 2 bases from V and 4 bases from J; junction bases left unmatched: 3. The V gene's germline CDR1 is MDHEN and CDR2 SYDVKM. This CDR3 contains 14 residues. The CDR3 nucleotides are TGTGCCAGCAGTTTAGGGACAGGGACTTACGAGCAGTACTTC. This codes for CASSLGTGTYEQYF.

CDR3 residues: CSASYDRGDSPLHF. The CDR3 coding sequence is TGCAGTGCTAGTTATGACAGGGGTGATTCACCCCTCCACTTT. The chain combines TRBV20-1 with TRBJ1-6; 8 positions agree with TRBD1. Germline CDR1 and CDR2: DFQATT and SNEGSKA (reference sequence). This CDR3 is built from 14 residues. Germline trimming cut 3 bases from V and 8 bases from J; bases unmatched to any gene: 6.

CDR3 sequence reads: CASSQVGGPSRYNEQFF. The DNA of the CDR3 is TGCGCCAGCAGCCAAGTTGGAGGGCCGTCTCGGTACAATGAGCAGTTCTTC. J is TRBJ2-1 and V is TRBV4-1, with D tentatively TRBD2 (6 bases). V dropped 1 base and J dropped 4 bases, with 17 bases sitting between them. Germline lookup yields CDR1 MGHRA and CDR2 YSYEKL. The length of the CDR3 is 17 residues.

The chain employs TRBV27 and TRBJ2-5; maybe TRBD1 (5 bases). The CDR3 contains 17 residues. Germline V lookup: CDR1 MNHEY, CDR2 SMNVEV (reference sequence). V lost 6 bases, J lost 4 bases, and 24 bases lay in between. The CDR3 loop is CASSRIIWGQGGETQYF. CDR3 nucleotide sequence: TGTGCCAGCAGCCGTATAATTTGGGGTCAGGGCGGAGAGACCCAGTACTTC.

The chain combines TRBV29-1 with TRBJ2-1, with D perhaps TRBD2 (6 bases). V lost 6 bases to trimming and J lost 0 bases, with 15 bases between them. The germline V gene has CDR1 SQVTM and CDR2 ANQGSEA. This CDR3 has 15 residues. The CDR3 here is CSVGEAGRSYNEQFF. For the CDR3, the DNA is TGCAGCGTCGGGGAAGCGGGCCGCTCCTACAATGAGCAGTTCTTC.

V and J are TRBV4-1 and TRBJ2-2; D uncertain. The CDR3 spans 16 residues. From germline, CDR1 is MGHRA and CDR2 YSYEKL. Trimming removed 0 bases from V and 1 base from J, with 9 bases in between. The CDR3, as DNA: TGCGCCAGCAGCCAAGATGTAGACCGGAACACCGGGGAGCTGTTTTTT. Protein: CASSQDVDRNTGELFF.

The chain recombines TRBV28 with TRBJ1-4; 9 bases line up with TRBD1. The junction had 7 bases not matched to a gene; V was cut back by 5 bases and J by 12 bases. CDR3 length equals 13 residues. In germline, CDR1 is MDHEN, CDR2 SYDVKM. CDR3 in DNA: TGTGCCAGCAGTCCAGGTTGGGACAGGGAACTGTTTTTT. Translation gives CASSPGWDRELFF.

This chain connects TRBV4-1 to TRBJ2-7; 9 nucleotides agree with TRBD2. The CDR3 has 14 residues. V shed 4 bases and J 4 bases; nucleotides not matched to a gene: 5. In germline, CDR1 is MGHRA, CDR2 YSYEKL. Written as DNA, the CDR3 is TGCGCCAGCAGCCTCCCGACTAGCGGTTACGAGCAGTACTTC. It is translated as CASSLPTSGYEQYF.

The rearrangement joins TRBV28 to TRBJ1-3, with D unclear. Germline CDR1 MDHEN, CDR2 SYDVKM. This CDR3 region has 15 residues. V lost 6 bases, J lost 9 bases, and 21 bases lay in between. As DNA, the CDR3 is TGTGCCAGCAGCACAAAGAGCGGGGTGTGGGGCACCATATATTTT. It translates to CASSTKSGVWGTIYF.

V gene TRBV4-1 combines with J gene TRBJ2-1, with 9 nucleotides matching TRBD2. Trimming at V came to 4 bases and at J to 3 bases, leaving 16 bases not matched to a gene. Germline CDR1 MGHRA, CDR2 YSYEKL. The CDR3 length is 19 residues. CDR3 region: CASSPRLLAGPTVYNEQFF. The CDR3, as DNA: TGCGCCAGCAGCCCTCGGCTACTAGCGGGTCCTACTGTCTACAATGAGCAGTTCTTC.